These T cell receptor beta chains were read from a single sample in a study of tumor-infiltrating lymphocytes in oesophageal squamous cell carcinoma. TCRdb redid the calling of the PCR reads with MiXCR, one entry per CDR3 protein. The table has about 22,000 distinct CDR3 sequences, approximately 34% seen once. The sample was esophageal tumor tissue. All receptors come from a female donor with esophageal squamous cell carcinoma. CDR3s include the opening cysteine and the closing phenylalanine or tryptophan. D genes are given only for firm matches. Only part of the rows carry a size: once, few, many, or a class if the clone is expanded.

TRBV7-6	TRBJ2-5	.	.	CASSLGRGDEQYF	TGTGCTAGCAGCCTTGGGCGAGGGGATGAGCAGTACTTC
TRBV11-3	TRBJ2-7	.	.	CASSHTADSPLHF	TGTGCCAGCAGCCACACGGCGGATTCACCCCTCCACTTC
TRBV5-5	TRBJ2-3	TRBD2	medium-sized	CASSERGSTDTQYF	TGTGCCAGCAGCGAGCGGGGGAGCACAGATACGCAGTATTTT
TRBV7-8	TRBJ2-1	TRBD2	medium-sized	CASSLGRAGLAGSNEQFF	TGTGCCAGCAGCTTAGGCCGGGCGGGACTAGCGGGATCCAATGAGCAGTTCTTC
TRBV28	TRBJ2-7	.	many	CASSFVEPHYEQYF	TGTGCCAGCAGTTTTGTGGAGCCTCACTACGAGCAGTACTTC
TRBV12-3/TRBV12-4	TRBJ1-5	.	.	CASSWQDNQPQHF	TGTGCCAGCAGTTGGCAGGACAATCAGCCCCAGCATTTT
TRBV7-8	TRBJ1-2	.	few	CASSLALDYGYTF	TGTGCCAGCAGCTTAGCCTTGGACTATGGCTACACCTTC
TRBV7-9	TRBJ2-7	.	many	CASSHSYEQYF	TGTGCCAGCAGCCACTCCTACGAGCAGTACTTC
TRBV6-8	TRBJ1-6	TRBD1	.	CASSSLTGMNEQHF	TGTGCCAGCAGTTCCCTGACAGGGATGAACGAGCAGCACTTT
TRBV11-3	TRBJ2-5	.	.	CASSQGLQETQYF	TGTGCCAGCAGCCAAGGACTACAAGAGACCCAGTACTTC
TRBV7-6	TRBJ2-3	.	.	CVSSLFGGNKDTQYF	TGTGTCAGCAGCTTATTCGGCGGGAACAAAGATACGCAGTATTTT
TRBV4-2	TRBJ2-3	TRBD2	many	CASSQDPGRATDTQYF	TGTGCCAGCAGCCAAGATCCCGGGAGGGCCACAGATACGCAGTATTTT
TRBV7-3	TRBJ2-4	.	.	CASSLMGDKNIQYF	TGTGCCAGCAGCTTAATGGGGGACAAAAACATTCAGTACTTC
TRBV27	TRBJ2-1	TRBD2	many	CASSITGTKLYNEQFF	TGTGCCAGCAGCATAACCGGGACTAAATTATACAATGAGCAGTTCTTC